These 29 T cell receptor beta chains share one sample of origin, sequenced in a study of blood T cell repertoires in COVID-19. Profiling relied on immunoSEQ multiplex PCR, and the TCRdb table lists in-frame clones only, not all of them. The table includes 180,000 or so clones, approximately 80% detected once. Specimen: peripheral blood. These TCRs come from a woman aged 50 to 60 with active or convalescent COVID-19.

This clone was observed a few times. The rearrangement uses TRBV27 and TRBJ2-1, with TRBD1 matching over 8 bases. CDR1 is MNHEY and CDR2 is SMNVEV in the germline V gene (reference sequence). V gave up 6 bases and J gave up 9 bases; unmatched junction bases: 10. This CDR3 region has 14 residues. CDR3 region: CASSRDRMGGEQFF. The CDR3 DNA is TGTGCCAGCAGCCGGGACAGGATGGGGGGTGAGCAGTTCTTC.

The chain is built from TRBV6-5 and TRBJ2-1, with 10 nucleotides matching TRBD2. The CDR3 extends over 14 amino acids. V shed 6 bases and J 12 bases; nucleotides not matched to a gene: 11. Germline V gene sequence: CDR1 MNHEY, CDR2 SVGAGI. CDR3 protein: CASRAGGISYGQFF. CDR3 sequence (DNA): TGTGCCAGCAGAGCGGGGGGGATATCATATGGGCAGTTCTTC.

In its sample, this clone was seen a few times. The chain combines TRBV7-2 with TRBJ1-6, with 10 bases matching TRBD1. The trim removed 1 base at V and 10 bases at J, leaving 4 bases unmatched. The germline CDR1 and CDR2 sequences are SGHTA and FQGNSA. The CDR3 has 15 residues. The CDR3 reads CASSLVGTGESPLHF. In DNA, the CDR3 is TGTGCCAGCAGCTTAGTTGGGACAGGGGAATCACCCCTCCACTTT.

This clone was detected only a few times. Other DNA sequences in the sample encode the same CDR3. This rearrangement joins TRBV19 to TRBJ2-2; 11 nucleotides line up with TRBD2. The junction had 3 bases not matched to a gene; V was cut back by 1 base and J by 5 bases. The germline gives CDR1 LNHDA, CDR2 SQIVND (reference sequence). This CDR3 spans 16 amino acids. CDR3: CASSIVRTSGTGELFF. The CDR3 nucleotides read TGTGCCAGTAGTATAGTGCGGACTAGCGGGACCGGGGAGCTGTTTTTT.

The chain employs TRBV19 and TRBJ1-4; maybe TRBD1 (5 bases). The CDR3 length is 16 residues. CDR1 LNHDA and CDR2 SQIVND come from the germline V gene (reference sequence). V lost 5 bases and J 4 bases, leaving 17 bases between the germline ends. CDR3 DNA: TGTGCCAGTAGTCTCGCGGGGGGAGCGGATAATGAAAAACTGTTTTTT. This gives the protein CASSLAGGADNEKLFF.

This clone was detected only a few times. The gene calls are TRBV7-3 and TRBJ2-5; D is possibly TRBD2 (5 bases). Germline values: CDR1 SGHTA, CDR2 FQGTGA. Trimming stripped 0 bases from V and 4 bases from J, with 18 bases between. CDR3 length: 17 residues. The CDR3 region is CASSLTLRVSRAETQYF. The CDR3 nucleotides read TGTGCCAGCAGCTTAACGTTGAGGGTGAGTCGGGCAGAGACCCAGTACTTC.

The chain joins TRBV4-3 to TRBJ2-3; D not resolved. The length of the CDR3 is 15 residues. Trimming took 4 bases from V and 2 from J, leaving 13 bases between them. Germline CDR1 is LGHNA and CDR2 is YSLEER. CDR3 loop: CASSLEARNTDTQYF. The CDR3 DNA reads TGCGCCAGCAGCCTAGAAGCGAGGAACACAGATACGCAGTATTTT.

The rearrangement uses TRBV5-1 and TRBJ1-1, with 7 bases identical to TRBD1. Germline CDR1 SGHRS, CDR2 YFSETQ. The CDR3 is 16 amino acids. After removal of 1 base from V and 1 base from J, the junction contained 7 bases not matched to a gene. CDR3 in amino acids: CASSLFAGGSNTEAFF. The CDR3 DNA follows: TGCGCCAGCAGCTTGTTTGCAGGGGGTTCGAACACTGAAGCTTTCTTT.

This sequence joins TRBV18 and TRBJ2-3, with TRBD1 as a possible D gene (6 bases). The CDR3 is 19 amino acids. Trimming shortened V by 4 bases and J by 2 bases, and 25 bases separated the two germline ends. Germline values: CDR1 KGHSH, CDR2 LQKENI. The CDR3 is CASSRGLGRLFGLTDTQYF. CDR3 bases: TGTGCCAGCTCACGGGGGCTGGGGCGGTTGTTTGGACTCACAGATACGCAGTATTTT.

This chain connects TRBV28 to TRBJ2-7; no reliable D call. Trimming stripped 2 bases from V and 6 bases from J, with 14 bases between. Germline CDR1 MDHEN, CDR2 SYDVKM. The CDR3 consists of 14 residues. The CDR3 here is CASSLGQPVGEQYF. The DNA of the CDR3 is TGTGCCAGCAGTTTAGGGCAGCCGGTCGGCGAGCAGTACTTC.

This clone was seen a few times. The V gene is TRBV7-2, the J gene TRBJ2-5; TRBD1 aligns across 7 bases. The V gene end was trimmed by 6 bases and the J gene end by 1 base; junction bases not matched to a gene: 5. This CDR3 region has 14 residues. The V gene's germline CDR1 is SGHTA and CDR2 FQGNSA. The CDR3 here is CASSLQGSQETQYF. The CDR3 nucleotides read TGTGCCAGCAGTTTACAGGGGTCCCAAGAGACCCAGTACTTC.

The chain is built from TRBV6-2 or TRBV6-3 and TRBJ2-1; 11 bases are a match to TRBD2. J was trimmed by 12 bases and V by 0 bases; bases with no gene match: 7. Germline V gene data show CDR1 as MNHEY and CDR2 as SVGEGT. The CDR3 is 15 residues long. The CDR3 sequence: CASSYSSSGGSGQFF. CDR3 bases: TGTGCCAGCAGTTACTCTTCTAGCGGGGGGTCCGGGCAGTTCTTC.

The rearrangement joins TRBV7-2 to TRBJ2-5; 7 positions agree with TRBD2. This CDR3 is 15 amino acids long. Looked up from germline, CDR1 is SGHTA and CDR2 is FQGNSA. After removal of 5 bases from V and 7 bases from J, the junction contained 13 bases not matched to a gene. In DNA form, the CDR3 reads TGTGCCAGCAGCCGGACTAGGTTGCAAGAGGGGACCCAGTACTTC. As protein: CASSRTRLQEGTQYF.

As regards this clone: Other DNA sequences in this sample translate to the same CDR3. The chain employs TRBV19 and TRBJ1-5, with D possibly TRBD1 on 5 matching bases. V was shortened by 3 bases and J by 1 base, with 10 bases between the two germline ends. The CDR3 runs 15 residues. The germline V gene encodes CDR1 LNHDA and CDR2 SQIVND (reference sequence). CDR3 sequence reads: CASSMRQGSNQPQHF. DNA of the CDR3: TGTGCCAGTAGTATGAGGCAGGGAAGCAATCAGCCCCAGCATTTT. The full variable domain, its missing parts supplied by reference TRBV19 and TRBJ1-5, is DGGITQSPKYLFRKEGQNVTLSCEQNLNHDAMYWYRQDPGQGLRLIYYSQIVNDFQKGDIAEGYSVSREKKESFPLTVTSAQKNPTAFYLCASSMRQGSNQPQHFGDGTRLSIL.

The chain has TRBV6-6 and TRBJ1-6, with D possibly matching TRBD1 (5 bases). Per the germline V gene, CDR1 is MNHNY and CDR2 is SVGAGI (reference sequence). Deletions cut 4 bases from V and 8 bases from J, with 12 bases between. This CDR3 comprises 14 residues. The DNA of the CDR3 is TGTGCCAGCAGTTTCGACAGTGAGGATTCACCCCTCCACTTT. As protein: CASSFDSEDSPLHF.

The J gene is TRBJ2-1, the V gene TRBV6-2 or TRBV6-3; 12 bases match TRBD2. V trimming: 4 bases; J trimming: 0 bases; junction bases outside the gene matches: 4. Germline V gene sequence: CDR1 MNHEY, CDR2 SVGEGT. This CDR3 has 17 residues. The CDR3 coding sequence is TGTGCCAGCAGTTCGCCGGGACTAGCGGGCTCCTACAATGAGCAGTTCTTC. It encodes CASSSPGLAGSYNEQFF.

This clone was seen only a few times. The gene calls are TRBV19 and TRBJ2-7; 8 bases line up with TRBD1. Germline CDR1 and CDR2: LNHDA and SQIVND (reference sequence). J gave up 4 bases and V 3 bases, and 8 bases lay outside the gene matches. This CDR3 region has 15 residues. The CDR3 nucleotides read TGTGCCAGTAGTATGGACCACAGGGGGACTTACGAGCAGTACTTC. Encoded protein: CASSMDHRGTYEQYF.

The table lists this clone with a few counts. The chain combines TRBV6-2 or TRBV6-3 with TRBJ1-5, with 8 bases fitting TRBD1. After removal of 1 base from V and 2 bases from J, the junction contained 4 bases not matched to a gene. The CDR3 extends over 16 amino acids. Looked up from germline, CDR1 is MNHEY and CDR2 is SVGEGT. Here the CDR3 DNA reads TGTGCCAGCAGTTACTTAACACAGGGGGGCAATCAGCCCCAGCATTTT. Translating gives CASSYLTQGGNQPQHF.

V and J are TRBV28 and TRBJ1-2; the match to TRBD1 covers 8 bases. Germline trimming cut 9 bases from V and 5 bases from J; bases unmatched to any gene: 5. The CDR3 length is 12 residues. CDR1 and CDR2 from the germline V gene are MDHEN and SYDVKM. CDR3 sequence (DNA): TGTGCCAGTCAGGGGGCGAGGTATGGCTACACCTTC. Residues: CASQGARYGYTF.

The DNA of the CDR3 is TGTGCCAGCAGTTTATCCGCAGGGCTGGGAAACACCATATATTTT. Its protein is CASSLSAGLGNTIYF. The chain has TRBV27 and TRBJ1-3, with D possibly matching TRBD1 (5 bases). Trimming shortened V by 0 bases and J by 4 bases, and 10 bases separated the two germline ends. Germline V gene sequence: CDR1 MNHEY, CDR2 SMNVEV (reference sequence). The CDR3 has 15 residues.

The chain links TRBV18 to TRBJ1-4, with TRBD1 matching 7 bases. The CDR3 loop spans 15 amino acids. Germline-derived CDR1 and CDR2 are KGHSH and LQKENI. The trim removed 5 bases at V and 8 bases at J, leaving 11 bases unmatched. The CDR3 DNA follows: TGTGCCAGCTCAGGACCCGGGACAGCCGACGAAAAACTGTTTTTT. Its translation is CASSGPGTADEKLFF.

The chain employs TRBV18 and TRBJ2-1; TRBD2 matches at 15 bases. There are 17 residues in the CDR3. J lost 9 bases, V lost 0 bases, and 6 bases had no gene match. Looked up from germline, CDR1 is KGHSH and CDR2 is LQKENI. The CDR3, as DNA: TGTGCCAGCTCACCACCGGGACTAGCGGGGGGTTATGTTGAGCAGTTCTTC. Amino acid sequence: CASSPPGLAGGYVEQFF.

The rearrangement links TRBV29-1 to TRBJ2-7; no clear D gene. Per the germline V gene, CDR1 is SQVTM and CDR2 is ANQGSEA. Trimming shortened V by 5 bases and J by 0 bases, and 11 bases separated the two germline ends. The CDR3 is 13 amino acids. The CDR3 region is CSVSHGASYEQYF. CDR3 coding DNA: TGCAGCGTTAGTCACGGAGCCTCCTACGAGCAGTACTTC.

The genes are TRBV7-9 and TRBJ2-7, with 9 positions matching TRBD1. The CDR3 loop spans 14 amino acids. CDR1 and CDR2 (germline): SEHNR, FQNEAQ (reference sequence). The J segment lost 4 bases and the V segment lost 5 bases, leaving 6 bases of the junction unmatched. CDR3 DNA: TGTGCCAGCAGCCCCGGGACAGGGAGGTACGAGCAGTACTTC. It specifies CASSPGTGRYEQYF. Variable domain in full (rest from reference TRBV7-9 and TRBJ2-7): DTGVSQNPRHKITKRGQNVTFRCDPISEHNRLYWYRQTLGQGPEFLTYFQNEAQLEKSRLLSDRFSAERPKGSFSTLEIQRTEQGDSAMYLCASSPGTGRYEQYFGPGTRLTVT.

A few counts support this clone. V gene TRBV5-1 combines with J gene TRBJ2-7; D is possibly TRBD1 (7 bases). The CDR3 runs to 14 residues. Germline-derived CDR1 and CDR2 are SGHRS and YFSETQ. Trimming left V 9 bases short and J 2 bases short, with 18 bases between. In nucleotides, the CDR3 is TGCGCCACCAAGGAGGAGGGACAGACCTACGAGCAGTACTTC. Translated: CATKEEGQTYEQYF.

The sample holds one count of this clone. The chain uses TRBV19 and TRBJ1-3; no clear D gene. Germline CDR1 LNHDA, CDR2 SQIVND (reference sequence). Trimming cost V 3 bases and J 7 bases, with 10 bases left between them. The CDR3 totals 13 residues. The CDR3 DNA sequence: TGTGCCAGTAGTATCGGATGGAGCAACACCATATATTTT. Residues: CASSIGWSNTIYF.

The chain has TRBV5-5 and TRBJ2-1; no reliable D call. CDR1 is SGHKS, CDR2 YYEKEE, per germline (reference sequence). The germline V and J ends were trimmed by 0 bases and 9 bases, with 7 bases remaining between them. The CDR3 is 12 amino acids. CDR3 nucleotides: TGTGCCAGCAGCTTGGGCGCTACTGAGCAGTTCTTC. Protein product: CASSLGATEQFF.

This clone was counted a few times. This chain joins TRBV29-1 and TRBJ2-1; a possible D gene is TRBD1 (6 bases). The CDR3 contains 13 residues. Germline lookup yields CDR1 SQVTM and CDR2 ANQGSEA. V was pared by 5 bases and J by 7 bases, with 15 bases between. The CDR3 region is CSVRAGVRNEQFF. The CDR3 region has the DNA TGCAGCGTTAGGGCAGGGGTGAGGAATGAGCAGTTCTTC.

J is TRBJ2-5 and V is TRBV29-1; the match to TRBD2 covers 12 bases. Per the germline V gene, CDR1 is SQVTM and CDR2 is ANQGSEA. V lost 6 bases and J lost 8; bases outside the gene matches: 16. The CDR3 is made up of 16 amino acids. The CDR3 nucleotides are TGCAGCGTGCCGGGGAGGACTAGCGGGGTCCTCGGAACCCAGTACTTC. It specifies CSVPGRTSGVLGTQYF. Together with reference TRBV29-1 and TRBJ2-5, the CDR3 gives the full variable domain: SAVISQKPSRDICQRGTSLTIQCQVDSQVTMMFWYRQQPGQSLTLIATANQGSEATYESGFVIDKFPISRPNLTFSTLTVSNMSPEDSSIYLCSVPGRTSGVLGTQYFGPGTRLLVL.